This T cell receptor beta chain was found in a study of post-analysis software for immune sequencing data. General study findings and limits: Multiple sclerosis patients had significantly lower normalized Chao1 diversity than controls.

Unique molecular identifiers were built into the TCR beta cDNA libraries. Each CDR3 protein gets one entry after TCRdb re-called the PCR reads with MiXCR. The sample includes about 770,000 distinct CDR3 sequences, 46% of them seen just once. As concerns this clonotype: Its antigen remains unidentified.

The specimen sequenced was blood. The clonotype was recovered from a girl aged 5-17 years with multiple sclerosis.

The CDR3 is CASSLAQRRHEKLFF. Written as DNA, the CDR3 is TGTGCCAGCAGTCTGGCCCAAAGGCGGCATGAAAAACTGTTTTTT. This chain uses TRBV12-3 or TRBV12-4 with TRBJ1-4, with D uncertain. Deletions cut 5 bases from V and 6 bases from J, with 16 bases between. The CDR3 has 15 residues.